These 5 T cell receptor beta chains were all obtained from the same sample, sequenced in a study of T-cell memory formation after mild COVID-19. TCRdb re-derived calls from the 5' RACE reads in MiXCR, one entry per CDR3 protein. This table has 550,000 to 650,000 distinct CDR3 sequences, around 16% appearing once. Sequenced: PBMCs or a T cell subset sorted from them (not recorded which). Every receptor here comes from an adult woman who had mild COVID-19 (a few samples of this study predate the infection). Cell type and time point are not known.

This clonotype appeared a few times. J is TRBJ2-3 and V is TRBV5-1; 13 nucleotides agree with TRBD2. There are 16 residues in the CDR3. Germline V CDR1 and CDR2: SGHRS, YFSETQ. J was trimmed by 5 bases and V by 3 bases; bases with no gene match: 6. CDR3 region: CASSSGLAGLRDTQYF. The CDR3 nucleotides are TGCGCCAGCAGCTCGGGACTAGCGGGGCTAAGAGATACGCAGTATTTT.

The chain recombines TRBV7-9 with TRBJ2-1, with D possibly being TRBD1 (6 bases). This CDR3 region has 12 residues. Germline V gene lookup returns CDR1 SEHNR and CDR2 FQNEAQ (reference sequence). The V end lost 8 bases, the J end lost 9 bases, and 14 bases lay between the germline ends. The CDR3 is CASRARGPEQFF. The CDR3 DNA reads as TGTGCCAGCCGCGCCAGGGGTCCTGAGCAGTTCTTC. Together with reference TRBV7-9 and TRBJ2-1, the CDR3 gives the full variable domain: DTGVSQNPRHKITKRGQNVTFRCDPISEHNRLYWYRQTLGQGPEFLTYFQNEAQLEKSRLLSDRFSAERPKGSFSTLEIQRTEQGDSAMYLCASRARGPEQFFGPGTRLTVL.

This chain connects TRBV6-1 to TRBJ1-3; D is unresolved. Per germline, CDR1 MNHNS and CDR2 SASEGT. V gave up 0 bases and J gave up 2 bases, with 11 bases separating them. The CDR3 runs 16 residues. The CDR3 protein is CASSEALAEAGNTIYF. The CDR3 DNA follows: TGTGCCAGCAGTGAAGCGCTAGCGGAGGCTGGAAACACCATATATTTT.

The chain uses TRBV19 and TRBJ2-7; no clear D. This CDR3 spans 17 amino acids. V lost 6 bases and J 6 bases, leaving 27 bases between the germline ends. Germline assignment: CDR1 LNHDA and CDR2 SQIVND (reference sequence). The CDR3 coding sequence is TGTGCCAGTAGCCCCTCCCCACAGAGTTTGGCCTTCGGCGAGCAGTACTTC. This sequence encodes CASSPSPQSLAFGEQYF.

In its sample, this clonotype was seen a few times. The rearrangement links TRBV24-1 to TRBJ2-1; TRBD2 agrees at 11 bases. The CDR3 loop spans 16 amino acids. Germline lookup yields CDR1 KGHDR and CDR2 SFDVKD. V was pared by 3 bases and J by 7 bases, with 7 bases of the junction left unmatched. Here the CDR3 DNA reads TGTGCCACCAGTGATACAGGACTAGCGGGCTTAAATGAGCAGTTCTTC. Its translation: CATSDTGLAGLNEQFF.